A single sample is the source of the 21 T cell receptor beta chains below, sequenced in a study of brain T cells in children with intractable seizures. The repertoire was sequenced with immunoSEQ multiplex PCR; TCRdb's copy has only in-frame clones and lacks some. The table lists 300,000 to 400,000 clones, over 90% of them singletons. Time point specified: blood from clinic visit 5 months post-surgery; TSC patient then seizure free. The sample was peripheral blood, taken roughly 5 months after surgery. These receptors were collected from a boy younger than two with tuberous sclerosis and intractable seizures.

The chain has TRBV6-5 and TRBJ1-2, with TRBD1 matching 10 bases. This CDR3 comprises 14 residues. The ends lost 5 bases at V and 7 bases at J; junction bases unmatched: 7. Germline CDR1 is MNHEY and CDR2 is SVGAGI. The CDR3 nucleotides are TGTGCCAGCAGTCGAAACGACAGGGGGCCTGGCTACACCTTC. Protein product: CASSRNDRGPGYTF.

V usage is TRBV10-3 and J usage is TRBJ2-6; 7 nucleotides agree with TRBD1. The CDR3 spans 18 residues. After removal of 10 bases from V and 2 bases from J, the junction contained 17 bases not matched to a gene. Germline V gene sequence: CDR1 ENHRY, CDR2 SYGVKD. CDR3 nucleotides: TGTGCCACGTCTGGGAAGACAGGGAGATACACTGGGGCCAACGTCCTGACTTTC. It is translated as CATSGKTGRYTGANVLTF.

The chain recombines TRBV11-2 with TRBJ2-1, with no clear D. This CDR3 comprises 13 residues. CDR1 is SGHAT, CDR2 FQNNGV, per germline. Trimming left V 4 bases short and J 5 bases short, with 9 bases between. The CDR3 DNA sequence: TGTGCCAGCAGCTCCCCATTGGACAATGAGCAGTTCTTC. Encoded protein: CASSSPLDNEQFF.

The J gene is TRBJ2-7, the V gene TRBV4-1; a possible D gene is TRBD2 (5 bases). Trimming pared 1 base from V and 6 bases from J, leaving 16 bases between. CDR3 length: 15 amino acids. The germline CDR1 and CDR2 sequences are MGHRA and YSYEKL. The CDR3 sequence is CASSQAVSGSREQYF. The CDR3 DNA is TGCGCCAGCAGCCAAGCGGTAAGTGGGAGTCGCGAGCAGTACTTC.

The rearrangement joins TRBV19 to TRBJ1-1, with TRBD1 matching over 8 bases. The CDR3 contains 13 residues. V lost 6 bases to trimming and J lost 5 bases; unmatched junction nucleotides: 5. Germline CDR1 and CDR2: LNHDA and SQIVND (reference sequence). The CDR3 DNA is TGTGCCAGTAGGGGGACAGGTCGTACTGAAGCTTTCTTT. This codes for CASRGTGRTEAFF.

The CDR3 loop is CASSQVALARNIQYF. In DNA form, the CDR3 reads TGTGCCAGCAGCCAAGTGGCACTAGCCAGGAACATTCAGTACTTC. This chain connects TRBV3-1 (or the pseudogene TRBV3-2) to TRBJ2-4; tentatively, D is TRBD2 (6 bases). This CDR3 has 15 residues. Germline values: CDR1 LGHDT, CDR2 YNNKEL (reference sequence). V dropped 1 base and J dropped 7 bases, with 14 bases sitting between them.

V gene TRBV24-1 combines with J gene TRBJ1-5; D remains unclear. This CDR3 has 12 residues. V lost 3 bases, J lost 4 bases, and 3 bases lay in between. CDR1 and CDR2 from the germline V gene are KGHDR and SFDVKD. CDR3 in amino acids: CATSDHNQPQHF. CDR3 coding DNA: TGTGCCACCAGTGATCATAATCAGCCCCAGCATTTT.

The CDR3: CASSPTGALMYEQYF. CDR3 sequence (DNA): TGCGCCAGCAGCCCGACAGGGGCTTTAATGTACGAGCAGTACTTC. V and J are TRBV5-1 and TRBJ2-7; 8 positions match TRBD1. V lost 4 bases to trimming and J lost 4 bases; unmatched junction nucleotides: 10. CDR3 size: 15 residues. Germline V lookup: CDR1 SGHRS, CDR2 YFSETQ. The whole variable domain, filled in from reference TRBV5-1 and TRBJ2-7, reads KAGVTQTPRYLIKTRGQQVTLSCSPISGHRSVSWYQQTPGQGLQFLFEYFSETQRNKGNFPGRFSGRQFSNSRSEMNVSTLELGDSALYLCASSPTGALMYEQYFGPGTRLTVT.

Only one count was recorded for this clone. CDR3 sequence (DNA): TGTGCCACCAGCAGAGACGTGGGGGCCGGCAATCAGCCCCAGCATTTT. It is translated as CATSRDVGAGNQPQHF. The genes are TRBV15 and TRBJ1-5; D may be TRBD1 (6 bases). From germline, CDR1 is LNHNV and CDR2 YYDKDF (reference sequence). Trimming took 0 bases from V and 2 from J, leaving 11 bases between them. The CDR3 loop spans 16 amino acids.

This clone was counted only a few times. This chain joins TRBV19 and TRBJ1-3; no reliable D call. The germline V gene has CDR1 LNHDA and CDR2 SQIVND (reference sequence). The CDR3 sequence is 17 residues long. V was trimmed by 1 base and J by 0 bases, leaving 13 bases between them. In DNA, the CDR3 is TGTGCCAGTAGTATAGCGGTGACGGTGAGCTCTGGAAACACCATATATTTT. This gives the protein CASSIAVTVSSGNTIYF.

The chain uses TRBV27 and TRBJ2-6; D possibly matches TRBD1 or TRBD2 (5 bases each). This CDR3 is built from 19 residues. Trimming cost V 2 bases and J 0 bases, with 17 bases left between them. Looked up from germline, CDR1 is MNHEY and CDR2 is SMNVEV (reference sequence). This chain's CDR3 is CASSLTLGTHLSGANVLTF. DNA for the CDR3: TGTGCCAGCAGTTTAACTCTTGGGACGCATCTCTCTGGGGCCAACGTCCTGACTTTC.

The chain employs TRBV19 and TRBJ1-3, with a tentative D call TRBD1 (5 bases). The CDR3 consists of 13 residues. With 6 bases removed from V and 4 bases from J, the gap between germline ends came to 10 bases. Germline V lookup: CDR1 LNHDA, CDR2 SQIVND (reference sequence). The CDR3 spells CASRRTPGNTIYF. The CDR3, as DNA: TGTGCCAGTAGGAGGACACCCGGAAACACCATATATTTT.

The genes are TRBV6-5 and TRBJ1-6; D is unclear. CDR3 length equals 13 residues. Trimming took 5 bases from V and 8 from J, leaving 10 bases between them. CDR1 MNHEY and CDR2 SVGAGI come from the germline V gene. The CDR3 DNA is TGTGCCAGCAGTAGAACTGTGGATTCACCCCTCCACTTT. It yields the protein CASSRTVDSPLHF.

The chain combines TRBV30 with TRBJ1-1, with TRBD1 identical over 7 bases. Germline V gene sequence: CDR1 GTSNPN, CDR2 SVGIG (reference sequence). This CDR3 comprises 12 residues. J lost 5 bases, V lost 3 bases, and 3 bases had no gene match. CDR3 sequence (DNA): TGTGCCTGGAGGGGACAGAGAACTGAAGCTTTCTTT. It yields the protein CAWRGQRTEAFF. Full variable domain (missing parts from reference TRBV30 and TRBJ1-1): SQTIHQWPATLVQPVGSPLSLECTVEGTSNPNLYWYRQAAGRGLQLLFYSVGIGQISSEVPQNLSASRPQDRQFILSSKKLLLSDSGFYLCAWRGQRTEAFFGQGTRLTVV.

This rearrangement joins TRBV9 to TRBJ1-2; 7 bases align to TRBD1. CDR3 length: 13 amino acids. V shed 3 bases and J 5 bases; nucleotides not matched to a gene: 4. The germline CDR1 and CDR2 sequences are SGDLS and YYNGEE. The CDR3 bases are TGTGCCAGCAGCGGGGACAGCTCGTATGGCTACACCTTC. This sequence encodes CASSGDSSYGYTF.

The V gene is TRBV6-5, the J gene TRBJ2-7; D is perhaps TRBD2 (6 bases). V was clipped by 6 bases and J by 3 bases, with 12 bases between them. The CDR3 has 13 residues. Germline loops: CDR1 MNHEY, CDR2 SVGAGI. The CDR3 nucleotides read TGTGCCAGCAGCTGGGACTTAGGCTACGAGCAGTACTTC. Protein product: CASSWDLGYEQYF.

The chain is built from TRBV14 and TRBJ2-1, with a possible D match to TRBD1 (5 bases). This CDR3 is 12 amino acids long. The V and J ends lost 4 bases and 9 bases respectively, with 10 bases between them. Germline loops: CDR1 SGHDN, CDR2 FVKESK. CDR3 DNA sequence: TGTGCCAGCAGCCGGGGCCAGGGTGAGCAGTTCTTC. This translates into CASSRGQGEQFF.

This rearrangement joins TRBV9 to TRBJ1-5, with TRBD1 as a possible D gene (5 bases). CDR3 size: 14 residues. The germline CDR1 and CDR2 sequences are SGDLS and YYNGEE. Trimming took off 3 bases at V and 1 base at J, with 8 bases between the two ends. The CDR3 coding sequence is TGTGCCAGCAGCGATACAGGCAGCAATCAGCCCCAGCATTTT. It is translated as CASSDTGSNQPQHF.

The chain combines TRBV9 with TRBJ2-5, with 12 bases matching TRBD2. Trimming removed 4 bases from V and 4 bases from J; junction bases left unmatched: 5. This CDR3 is built from 15 residues. Per germline, CDR1 SGDLS and CDR2 YYNGEE. The CDR3 sequence: CASSPGLAGGETQYF. Here the CDR3 DNA reads TGTGCCAGCAGCCCGGGACTAGCGGGCGGAGAGACCCAGTACTTC.

V usage is TRBV6-5 and J usage is TRBJ1-5; a weak D match, TRBD1 (6 bases). V was shortened by 7 bases and J by 4 bases, with 14 bases between the two germline ends. The length of the CDR3 is 14 residues. Germline V gives CDR1 MNHEY, CDR2 SVGAGI. The CDR3 is CASTLVGGNQPQHF. The CDR3 DNA follows: TGTGCCAGCACCCTGGTAGGGGGAAATCAGCCCCAGCATTTT.

This chain uses TRBV6-2 or TRBV6-3 with TRBJ1-2, with 8 bases lining up with TRBD1. J lost 6 bases, V lost 6 bases, and 9 bases had no gene match. From germline, CDR1 is MNHEY and CDR2 SVGEGT. The CDR3 extends over 14 amino acids. CDR3 nucleotide sequence: TGTGCCAGCAGCCAGGACAGGGAACTTGATGGCTACACCTTC. Encoded protein: CASSQDRELDGYTF.